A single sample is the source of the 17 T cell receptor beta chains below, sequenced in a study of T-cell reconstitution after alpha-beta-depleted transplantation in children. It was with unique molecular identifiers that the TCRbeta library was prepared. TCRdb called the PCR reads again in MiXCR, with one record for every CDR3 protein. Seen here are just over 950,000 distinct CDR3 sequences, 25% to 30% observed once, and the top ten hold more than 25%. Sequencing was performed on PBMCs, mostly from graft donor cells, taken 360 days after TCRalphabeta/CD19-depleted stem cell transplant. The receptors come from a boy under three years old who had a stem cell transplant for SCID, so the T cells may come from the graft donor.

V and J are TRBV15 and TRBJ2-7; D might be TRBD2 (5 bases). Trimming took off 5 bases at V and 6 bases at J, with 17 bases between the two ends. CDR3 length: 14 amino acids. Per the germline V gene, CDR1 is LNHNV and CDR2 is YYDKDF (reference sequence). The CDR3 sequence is CATSPPSVRGEQYF. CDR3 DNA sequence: TGTGCCACCAGCCCGCCATCCGTTCGGGGCGAGCAGTACTTC.

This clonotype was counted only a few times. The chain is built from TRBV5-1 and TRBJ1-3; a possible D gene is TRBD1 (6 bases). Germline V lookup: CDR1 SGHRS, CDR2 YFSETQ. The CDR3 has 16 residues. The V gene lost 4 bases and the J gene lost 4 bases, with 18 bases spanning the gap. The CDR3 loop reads CASSPAGQPGGNTIYF. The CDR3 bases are TGCGCCAGCAGCCCGGCCGGACAGCCGGGAGGAAACACCATATATTTT.

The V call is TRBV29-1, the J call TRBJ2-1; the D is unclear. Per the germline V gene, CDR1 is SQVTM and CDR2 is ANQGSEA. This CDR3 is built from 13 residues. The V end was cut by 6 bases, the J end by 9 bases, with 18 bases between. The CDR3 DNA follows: TGCAGCGTCGTGATGGTGGTCCCGATTGAGCAGTTCTTC. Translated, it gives CSVVMVVPIEQFF.

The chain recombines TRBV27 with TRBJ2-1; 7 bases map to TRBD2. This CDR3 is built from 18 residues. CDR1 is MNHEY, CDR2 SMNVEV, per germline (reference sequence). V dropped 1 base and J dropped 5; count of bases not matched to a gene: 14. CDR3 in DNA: TGTGCCAGCAGTTTATTCCCCCCGGCTAGCGGTTTTGACAATGAGCAGTTCTTC. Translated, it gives CASSLFPPASGFDNEQFF.

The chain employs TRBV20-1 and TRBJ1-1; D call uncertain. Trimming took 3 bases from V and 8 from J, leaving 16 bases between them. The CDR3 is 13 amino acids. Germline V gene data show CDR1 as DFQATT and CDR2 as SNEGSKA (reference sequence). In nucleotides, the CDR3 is TGCAGTGCTAGTCGAGGGCCCAACGAGGAAGCTTTCTTT. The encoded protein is CSASRGPNEEAFF.

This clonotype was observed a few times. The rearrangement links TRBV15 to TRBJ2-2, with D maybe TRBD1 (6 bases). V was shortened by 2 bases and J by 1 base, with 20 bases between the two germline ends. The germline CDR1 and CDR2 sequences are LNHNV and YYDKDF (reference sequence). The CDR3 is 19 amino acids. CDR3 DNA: TGTGCCACCAGCAGACCTCCGGGACATGGGACCCTGAACACCGGGGAGCTGTTTTTT. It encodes CATSRPPGHGTLNTGELFF.

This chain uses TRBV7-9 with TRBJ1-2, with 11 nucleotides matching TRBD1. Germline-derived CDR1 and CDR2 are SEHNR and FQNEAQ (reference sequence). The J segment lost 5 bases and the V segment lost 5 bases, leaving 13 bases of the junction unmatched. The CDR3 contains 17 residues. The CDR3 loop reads CASSPSGRGQGAYGYTF. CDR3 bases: TGTGCCAGCAGCCCATCCGGTAGAGGACAGGGGGCTTATGGCTACACCTTC.

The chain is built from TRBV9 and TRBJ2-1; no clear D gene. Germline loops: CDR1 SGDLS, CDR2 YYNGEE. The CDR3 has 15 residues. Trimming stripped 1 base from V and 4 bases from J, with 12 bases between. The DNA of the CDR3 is TGTGCCAGCAGCGTACAGCCAGCAGAATACAATGAGCAGTTCTTC. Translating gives CASSVQPAEYNEQFF.

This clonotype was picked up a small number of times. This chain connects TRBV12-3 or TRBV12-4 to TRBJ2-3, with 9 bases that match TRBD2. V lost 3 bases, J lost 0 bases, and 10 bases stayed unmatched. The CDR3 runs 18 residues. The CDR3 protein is CASSFSAGGRISTDTQYF. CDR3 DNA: TGTGCCAGCAGTTTCTCAGCGGGGGGACGCATAAGCACAGATACGCAGTATTTT.

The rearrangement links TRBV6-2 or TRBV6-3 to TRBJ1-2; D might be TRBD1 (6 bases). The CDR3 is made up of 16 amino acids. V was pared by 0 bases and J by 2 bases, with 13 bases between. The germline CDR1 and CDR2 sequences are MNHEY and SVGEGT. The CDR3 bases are TGTGCCAGCAGTTACTCGATCACAGGGCTCAACTATGGCTACACCTTC. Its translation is CASSYSITGLNYGYTF.

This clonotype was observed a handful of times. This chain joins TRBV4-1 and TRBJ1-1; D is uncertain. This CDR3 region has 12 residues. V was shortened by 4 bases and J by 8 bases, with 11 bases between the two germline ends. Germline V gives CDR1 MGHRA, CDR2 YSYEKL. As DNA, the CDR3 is TGCGCCAGCAGCCTGCCCCTTGGGGAAGCTTTCTTT. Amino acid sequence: CASSLPLGEAFF.

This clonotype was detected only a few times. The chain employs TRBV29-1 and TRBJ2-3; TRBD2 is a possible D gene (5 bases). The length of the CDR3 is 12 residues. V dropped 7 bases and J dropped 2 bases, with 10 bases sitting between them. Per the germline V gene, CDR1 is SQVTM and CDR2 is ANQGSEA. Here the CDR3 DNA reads TGCAGCGCCTACCGGGACACAGATACGCAGTATTTT. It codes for CSAYRDTDTQYF.

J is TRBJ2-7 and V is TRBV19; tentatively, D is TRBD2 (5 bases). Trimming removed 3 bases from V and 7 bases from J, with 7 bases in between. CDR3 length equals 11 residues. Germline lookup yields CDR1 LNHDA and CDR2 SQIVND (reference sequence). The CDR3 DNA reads TGTGCCAGTAGTATGGAGGCGGAGCAGTACTTC. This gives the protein CASSMEAEQYF.

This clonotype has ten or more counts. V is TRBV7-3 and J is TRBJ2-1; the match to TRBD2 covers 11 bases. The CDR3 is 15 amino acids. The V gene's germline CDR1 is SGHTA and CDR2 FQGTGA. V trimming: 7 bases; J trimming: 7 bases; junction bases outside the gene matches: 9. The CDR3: CASKALAGGGNEQFF. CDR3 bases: TGTGCCAGCAAGGCTCTAGCGGGGGGTGGGAATGAGCAGTTCTTC.

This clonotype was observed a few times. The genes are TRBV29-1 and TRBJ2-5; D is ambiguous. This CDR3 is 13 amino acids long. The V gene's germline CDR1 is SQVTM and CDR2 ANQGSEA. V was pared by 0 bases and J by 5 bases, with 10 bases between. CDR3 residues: CSVEDPATETQYF. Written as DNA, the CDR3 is TGCAGCGTTGAAGATCCGGCTACCGAGACCCAGTACTTC.

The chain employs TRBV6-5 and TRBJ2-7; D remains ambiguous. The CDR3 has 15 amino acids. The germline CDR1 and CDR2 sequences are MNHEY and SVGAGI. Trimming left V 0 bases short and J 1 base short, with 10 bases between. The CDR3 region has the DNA TGTGCCAGCAGTTACTCAAGGCAGTCGTCCTACGAGCAGTACTTC. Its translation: CASSYSRQSSYEQYF.

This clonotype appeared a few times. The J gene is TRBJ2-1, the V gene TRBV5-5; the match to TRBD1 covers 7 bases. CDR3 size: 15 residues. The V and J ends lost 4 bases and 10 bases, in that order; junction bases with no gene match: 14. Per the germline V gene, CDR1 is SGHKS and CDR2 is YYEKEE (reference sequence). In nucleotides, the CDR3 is TGTGCCAGCAGCGGATTAGGACAGGACTTGGGGGAGCAGTTCTTC. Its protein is CASSGLGQDLGEQFF.